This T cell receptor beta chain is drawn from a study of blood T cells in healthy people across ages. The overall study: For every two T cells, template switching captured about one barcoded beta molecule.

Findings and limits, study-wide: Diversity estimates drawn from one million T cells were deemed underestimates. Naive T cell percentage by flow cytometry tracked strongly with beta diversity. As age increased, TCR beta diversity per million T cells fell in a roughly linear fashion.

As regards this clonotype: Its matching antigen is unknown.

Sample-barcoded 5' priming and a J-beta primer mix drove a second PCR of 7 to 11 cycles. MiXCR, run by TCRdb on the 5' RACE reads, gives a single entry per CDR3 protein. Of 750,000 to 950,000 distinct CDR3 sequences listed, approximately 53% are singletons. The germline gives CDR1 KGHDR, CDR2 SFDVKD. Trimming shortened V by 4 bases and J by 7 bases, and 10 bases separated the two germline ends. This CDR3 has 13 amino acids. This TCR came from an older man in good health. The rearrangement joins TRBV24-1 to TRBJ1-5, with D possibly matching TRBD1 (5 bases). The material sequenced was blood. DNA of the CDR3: TGTGCCACCAGTGAGGGACCTCTCCAGCCCCAGCATTTT. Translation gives CATSEGPLQPQHF.